Shown below are 9 T cell receptor beta chains from a single sample sequenced in a study of identical twins. TCRdb independently ran MiXCR on the 5' RACE reads; one entry per CDR3 protein. The profile shows 1.5 million to 2 million distinct CDR3 sequences, 32% of them singletons. The sequencing sample was made of cord blood. These receptors were obtained from a newborn girl in good health.

The chain combines TRBV6-1 with TRBJ1-2; 10 bases map to TRBD1. In germline, CDR1 is MNHNS, CDR2 SASEGT. V shed 3 bases and J 8 bases; nucleotides not matched to a gene: 9. The length of the CDR3 is 15 residues. The DNA for the CDR3 is TGTGCCAGCAGTGAGGTGTCGACAGGGGGCGACGGCTACACCTTC. It is translated as CASSEVSTGGDGYTF.

The chain employs TRBV27 and TRBJ2-5; 8 positions match TRBD2. Germline V CDR1 and CDR2: MNHEY, SMNVEV (reference sequence). V shed 3 bases, J shed 4 bases, and the junction held 7 bases outside the gene matches. The CDR3 is 15 amino acids. DNA for the CDR3: TGTGCCAGCAGTTTGAACAGGGCGGGAGGAGAGACCCAGTACTTC. Amino acids: CASSLNRAGGETQYF.

In this sample, this clonotype turned up a few times. This sequence joins TRBV20-1 and TRBJ2-3; TRBD2 agrees at 9 bases. The germline CDR1 and CDR2 sequences are DFQATT and SNEGSKA (reference sequence). With V trimmed by 4 bases and J by 0 bases, 5 bases remained unmatched. This CDR3 has 15 amino acids. The CDR3 DNA is TGCAGTGCTATGCGCGGGGGGGGAAGCACAGATACGCAGTATTTT. This encodes CSAMRGGGSTDTQYF.

This clonotype showed up just a few times. The rearrangement uses TRBV7-2 and TRBJ1-2, with D possibly being TRBD1 (5 bases). The germline V gene encodes CDR1 SGHTA and CDR2 FQGNSA. CDR3 length equals 16 residues. Trimming shortened V by 0 bases and J by 4 bases, and 15 bases separated the two germline ends. The CDR3 DNA follows: TGTGCCAGCAGCTTAGCGTGGGGCACCTCTTTCTATGGCTACACCTTC. Its translation is CASSLAWGTSFYGYTF.

This clonotype has ten or more counts. The gene calls are TRBV10-2 and TRBJ2-5; D tentatively fits TRBD1 or TRBD2 (5 bases each). Gene TRBJ2-7 matches the end of the DNA better, so the J call may be wrong. The germline gives CDR1 WSHSY, CDR2 SAAADI. The CDR3 extends over 10 amino acids. The CDR3 region is CASGGNEQYF. The CDR3 DNA follows: TGCGCCAGCGGGGGAAACGAGCAGTACTTC.

The chain combines TRBV2 with TRBJ2-4; a weak D match, TRBD2 (6 bases). This CDR3 comprises 13 residues. From germline, CDR1 is SNHLY and CDR2 FYNNEI. Trimming took 4 bases from V and 6 from J, leaving 10 bases between them. As DNA, the CDR3 is TGTGCCAGCAGTGCGGGGAGGCGAAACATTCAGTACTTC. Its translation is CASSAGRRNIQYF.

The rearrangement uses TRBV4-2 and TRBJ2-7; TRBD2 matches 7 bases. The CDR3 spans 19 residues. V was clipped by 2 bases and J by 2 bases; unmatched bases: 18. CDR1 is LGHNA and CDR2 is YNFKEQ in the germline V gene. DNA for the CDR3: TGTGCCAGCAGCCAATCACCGGGACTAACGGGGGGATATACCTACGAGCAGTACTTC. Its protein product is CASSQSPGLTGGYTYEQYF.

The rearrangement uses TRBV29-1 and TRBJ1-5; D not resolved. V was pared by 4 bases and J by 6 bases, with 13 bases between. Germline CDR1 SQVTM, CDR2 ANQGSEA. CDR3 length: 13 amino acids. The CDR3 DNA reads as TGCAGCGTTGGTCCGGGGTCTACTCAGCCCCAGCATTTT. As protein: CSVGPGSTQPQHF.

This clonotype was seen repeatedly, ten times or more. In nucleotides, the CDR3 is TGCAGTGCTAGAGATAGCGGGAGGGCCACAGATACGCAGTATTTT. As protein: CSARDSGRATDTQYF. This chain links TRBV20-1 with TRBJ2-3, with 11 bases that match TRBD2. CDR1 is DFQATT, CDR2 SNEGSKA, per germline (reference sequence). This CDR3 is 15 amino acids long. The V and J ends lost 0 bases and 2 bases, in that order; junction bases with no gene match: 1.